A selection of T cell receptor beta chains follows, all from one sample in a study of cytotoxic CD8 clonotypes in ibrutinib-treated CLL. Libraries were prepared by immunoSEQ multiplex PCR; TCRdb keeps only in-frame clonotypes and omits some of them. The sample holds roughly 330,000 clones, about 64% seen once. Sequences were derived from PBMCs, sampled after 36 months of ibrutinib treatment. These receptors came from a human donor with chronic lymphocytic leukemia. Both conserved end residues are part of each CDR3. A D gene is named only where the DNA matches it firmly. The size of a clone is reported for some rows only, either as once, few or many, or as a class for expanded clones.

TRBJ2-6	-	TRBV29-1	-	CSVGSSGANVLTF	TGCAGCGTTGGTAGTTCTGGGGCCAACGTCCTGACTTTC
TRBJ2-3	-	TRBV5-4	TRBD2	CASSPGLAGVGDTQYF	TGTGCCAGCAGCCCGGGACTAGCGGGGGTCGGAGATACGCAGTATTTT
TRBJ2-7	-	TRBV29-1	-	CSVGVGGTARGEQYF	TGCAGCGTTGGTGTGGGAGGGACAGCGAGGGGCGAGCAGTACTTC
TRBJ2-5	-	TRBV5-1	-	CASSRMGETQYF	TGCGCCAGCAGCAGGATGGGGGAGACCCAGTACTTC
TRBJ2-7	-	TRBV5-5	-	CASSFGGPSYEQYF	TGTGCCAGCAGCTTTGGAGGGCCCTCCTACGAGCAGTACTTC
TRBJ1-1	few	TRBV4-2	-	CASSQNGRVGRKNTEAFF	TGTGCCAGCAGCCAAAACGGGAGGGTAGGTAGGAAGAACACTGAAGCTTTCTTT
TRBJ2-7	once	TRBV2	-	CATLTGNEQYF	TGTGCCACCCTAACAGGGAACGAGCAGTACTTC
TRBJ2-7	-	TRBV14	-	CASSQDRDEQYF	TGTGCCAGCAGCCAAGATCGAGACGAGCAGTACTTC
TRBJ1-1	few	TRBV2	-	CASSEGVFLNTEAFF	TGTGCCAGCAGTGAAGGAGTATTCCTGAACACTGAAGCTTTCTTT
TRBJ2-3	-	TRBV10-3	TRBD2	CAISPGTGWTSGLDDTQYF	TGTGCCATCAGCCCCGGGACAGGTTGGACTAGCGGTCTGGACGATACGCAGTATTTT
TRBJ2-4	once	TRBV5-4	-	CASSLGSVRSKNIQYF	TGTGCCAGCAGCTTAGGTTCCGTGAGGTCGAAAAACATTCAGTACTTC
TRBJ1-6	-	TRBV19	-	CASSMSPASSYNSPLHF	TGTGCCAGTAGTATGTCACCCGCCAGCTCCTATAATTCACCCCTCCACTTT
TRBJ2-7	-	TRBV5-1	-	CASSLAWQGSDEQYF	TGCGCCAGCAGCTTGGCCTGGCAGGGTTCGGACGAGCAGTACTTC
TRBJ2-3	-	TRBV9	TRBD2	CASSDSGRGPDTQYF	TGTGCCAGCAGCGACAGCGGGAGGGGGCCAGATACGCAGTATTTT
TRBJ1-1	few	TRBV4-1	TRBD1	CASSPRQGAYGTEAFF	TGCGCCAGCAGCCCTCGACAGGGGGCATATGGCACTGAAGCTTTCTTT
TRBJ2-2	few	TRBV10-2	-	CASSSNGELFF	TGCGCCAGTAGTTCGAACGGGGAGCTGTTTTTT
TRBJ1-6	-	TRBV12-5	-	CASGPGGKNSPLHF	TGTGCTAGTGGTCCTGGGGGGAAGAATTCACCCCTCCACTTT
TRBJ1-1	-	TRBV6-5	TRBD1	CASSYRTGHTEAFF	TGTGCCAGCAGTTACAGGACAGGGCACACTGAAGCTTTCTTT
TRBJ1-1	few	TRBV18	-	CASSPDTEAFF	TGTGCCAGCTCACCGGACACTGAAGCTTTCTTT
TRBJ2-7	-	TRBV19	TRBD2	CASSIGPSGIYEQYF	TGTGCCAGTAGTATAGGTCCTAGCGGGATTTACGAGCAGTACTTC
TRBJ2-2	-	TRBV5-5	-	CASSLVLTGELFF	TGTGCCAGCAGCTTGGTTCTCACCGGGGAGCTGTTTTTT
TRBJ2-7	-	TRBV7-8	-	CASSLGGLGATPYYEQYF	TGTGCCAGCAGCTTAGGGGGGCTGGGGGCAACCCCCTACTACGAGCAGTACTTC
TRBJ1-5	-	TRBV4-3	-	CASSHRGNQPQHF	TGCGCCAGCAGCCATAGGGGGAATCAGCCCCAGCATTTT
TRBJ1-1	few	TRBV28	-	CASTPGVNTEAFF	TGTGCCAGCACCCCAGGGGTGAACACTGAAGCTTTCTTT
TRBJ2-7	-	TRBV5-4	TRBD1	CASGQGATYEQYF	TGTGCCAGCGGGCAGGGGGCGACCTACGAGCAGTACTTC
TRBJ1-5	-	TRBV28	-	CASGLSGRSNQPQHF	TGTGCCAGCGGACTTAGCGGACGTAGCAATCAGCCCCAGCATTTT
TRBJ2-7	-	TRBV11-2	TRBD2	CASSSAGVGYEQYF	TGTGCCAGCAGCTCAGCGGGAGTAGGCTACGAGCAGTACTTC
TRBJ1-1	-	TRBV4-1	-	CASSLVSLQGAEAFF	TGCGCCAGCAGCCTAGTGTCCTTACAGGGCGCTGAAGCTTTCTTT
TRBJ2-7	-	TRBV4-1	-	CASKGLPSSYEQYF	TGCGCCAGCAAGGGATTACCTAGCTCCTACGAGCAGTACTTC
TRBJ1-5	-	TRBV28	-	CASSFRGKSNQPQHF	TGTGCCAGCAGTTTTCGGGGAAAGAGCAATCAGCCCCAGCATTTT
TRBJ2-1	-	TRBV4-1	TRBD2	CASSQGGLAAHNEQFF	TGCGCCAGCAGCCAGGGGGGACTAGCGGCACACAATGAGCAGTTCTTC
TRBJ1-2	-	TRBV19	-	CASSTGRDTNYGYTF	TGTGCCAGTAGTACAGGCCGGGACACGAATTATGGCTACACCTTC
TRBJ2-7	-	TRBV5-4	TRBD1	CASSRGQGPDEQYF	TGTGCCAGCAGCCGGGGACAGGGGCCAGACGAGCAGTACTTC
TRBJ2-4	-	TRBV28	-	CASSRLDGLAKNIQYF	TGTGCCAGCAGTCGCCTTGACGGGCTAGCCAAAAACATTCAGTACTTC
TRBJ2-7	-	TRBV27	TRBD2	CASSLSKREGLHYEQYF	TGTGCCAGCAGTTTATCGAAGCGGGAGGGCCTTCATTACGAGCAGTACTTC
TRBJ1-2	-	TRBV15	-	CATSRGYKALDNYGYTF	TGTGCCACCAGCAGAGGTTACAAGGCCTTGGATAACTATGGCTACACCTTC
TRBJ1-5	-	TRBV18	TRBD1	CASSRDRDRSQPQHF	TGTGCCAGCTCACGCGACAGGGATCGAAGTCAGCCCCAGCATTTT
TRBJ2-5	once	TRBV9	-	CASSSPRGAQYF	TGTGCCAGCAGCTCACCCAGGGGGGCCCAGTACTTC
TRBJ2-3	-	TRBV25-1	-	CASSEWAGAPTDTQYF	TGTGCCAGCAGTGAATGGGCGGGGGCGCCCACAGATACGCAGTATTTT
TRBJ2-7	few	TRBV12-1	-	CASSFACEQYF	TGTGCCAGCAGCTTTGCTTGTGAGCAGTACTTC
TRBJ2-7	-	TRBV6-4	TRBD2	CASSVRSGRAYEQYF	TGTGCCAGCAGTGTTCGCAGCGGGAGGGCCTACGAGCAGTACTTC
TRBJ2-1	-	TRBV29-1	TRBD2	CSVEGWSGGSPYNEQFF	TGCAGCGTTGAAGGCTGGAGCGGGGGGTCCCCTTACAATGAGCAGTTCTTC
TRBJ2-7	-	TRBV6-5	TRBD2	CASSRTSGRRLEQYF	TGTGCCAGCAGCCGGACTAGCGGGAGGCGACTCGAGCAGTACTTC
TRBJ1-5	few	TRBV28	-	CASKLASGYNQPQHF	TGTGCCAGCAAGTTGGCATCGGGCTACAATCAGCCCCAGCATTTT
TRBJ1-5	-	TRBV27	-	CASSPFGLNQPQHF	TGTGCCAGCAGTCCGTTCGGGCTGAATCAGCCCCAGCATTTT
TRBJ2-1	-	TRBV7-2	-	CASSPWGAYSYNEQFF	TGTGCCAGCAGCCCGTGGGGGGCTTATTCCTACAATGAGCAGTTCTTC
TRBJ1-2	-	TRBV29-1	-	CSIKKEYGYTF	TGCAGCATAAAAAAAGAGTATGGCTACACCTTC
TRBJ2-3	-	TRBV19	-	CASSIDPPPDTQYF	TGTGCCAGTAGTATTGACCCACCCCCAGATACGCAGTATTTT
TRBJ2-3	-	TRBV13	-	CASSLERDFTDTQYF	TGTGCCAGCAGCTTAGAGCGCGATTTCACAGATACGCAGTATTTT
TRBJ2-3	-	TRBV27	TRBD2	CASSGRARGTQYF	TGTGCCAGCAGCGGGAGGGCTAGGGGTACGCAGTATTTT
TRBJ2-7	-	TRBV2	-	CASRGDFGGRSYEQYF	TGTGCCAGCAGGGGGGATTTCGGCGGGCGCTCCTACGAGCAGTACTTC
TRBJ1-1	-	TRBV7-8	TRBD1	CASSLMGQGNTEAFF	TGTGCCAGCAGCTTAATGGGACAGGGGAACACTGAAGCTTTCTTT
TRBJ1-1	few	TRBV6-5	-	CASRAGRGTEAFF	TGTGCCAGCAGGGCGGGACGTGGTACTGAAGCTTTCTTT